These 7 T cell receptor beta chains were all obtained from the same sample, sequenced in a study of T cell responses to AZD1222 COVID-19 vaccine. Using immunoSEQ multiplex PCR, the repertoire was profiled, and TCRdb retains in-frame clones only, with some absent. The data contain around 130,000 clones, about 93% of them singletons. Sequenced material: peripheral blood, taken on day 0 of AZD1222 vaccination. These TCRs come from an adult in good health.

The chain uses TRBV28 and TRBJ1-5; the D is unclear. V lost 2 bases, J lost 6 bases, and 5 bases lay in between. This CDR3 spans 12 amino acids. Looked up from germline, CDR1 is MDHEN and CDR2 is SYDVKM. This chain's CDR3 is CASSLGFQPQHF. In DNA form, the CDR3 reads TGTGCCAGCAGTTTAGGTTTTCAGCCCCAGCATTTT.

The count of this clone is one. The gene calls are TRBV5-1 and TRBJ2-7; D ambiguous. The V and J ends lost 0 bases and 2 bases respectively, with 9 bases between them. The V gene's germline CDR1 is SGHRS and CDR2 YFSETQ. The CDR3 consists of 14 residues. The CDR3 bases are TGCGCCAGCAGCTTGGATCCAGTAACCTACGAGCAGTACTTC. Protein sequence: CASSLDPVTYEQYF.

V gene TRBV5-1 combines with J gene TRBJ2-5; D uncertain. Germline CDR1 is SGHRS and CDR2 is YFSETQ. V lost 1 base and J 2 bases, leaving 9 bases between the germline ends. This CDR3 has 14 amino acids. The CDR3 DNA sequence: TGCGCCAGCAGCTTGAGTTTTCGGCAAGAGACCCAGTACTTC. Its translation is CASSLSFRQETQYF. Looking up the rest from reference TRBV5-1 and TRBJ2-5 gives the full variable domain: KAGVTQTPRYLIKTRGQQVTLSCSPISGHRSVSWYQQTPGQGLQFLFEYFSETQRNKGNFPGRFSGRQFSNSRSEMNVSTLELGDSALYLCASSLSFRQETQYFGPGTRLLVL.

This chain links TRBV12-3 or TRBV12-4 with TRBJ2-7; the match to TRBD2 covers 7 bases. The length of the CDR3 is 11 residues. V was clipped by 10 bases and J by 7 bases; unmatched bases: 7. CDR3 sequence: CAILRGVEQYF. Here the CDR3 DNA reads TGTGCCATCCTCCGGGGGGTTGAGCAGTACTTC.

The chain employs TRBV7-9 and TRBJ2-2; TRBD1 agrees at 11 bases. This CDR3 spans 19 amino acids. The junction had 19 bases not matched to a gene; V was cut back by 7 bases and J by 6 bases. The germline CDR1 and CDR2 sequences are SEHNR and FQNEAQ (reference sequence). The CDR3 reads CASTGAGTGGYPGSGELFF. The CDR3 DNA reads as TGTGCCAGCACCGGAGCTGGGACAGGGGGGTATCCGGGGTCCGGGGAGCTGTTTTTT.

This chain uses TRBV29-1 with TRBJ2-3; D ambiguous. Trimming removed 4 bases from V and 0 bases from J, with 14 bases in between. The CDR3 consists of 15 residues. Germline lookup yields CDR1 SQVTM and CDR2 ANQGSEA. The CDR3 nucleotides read TGCAGCGTTGTAGCAGTTAAGCCTAGCACAGATACGCAGTATTTT. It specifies CSVVAVKPSTDTQYF.

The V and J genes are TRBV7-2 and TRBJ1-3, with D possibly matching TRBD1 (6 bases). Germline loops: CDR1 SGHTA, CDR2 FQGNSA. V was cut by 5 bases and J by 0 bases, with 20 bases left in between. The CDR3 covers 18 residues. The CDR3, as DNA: TGTGCCAGCAGCGCACAACCTCTGACAGGCAGCTCTGGAAACACCATATATTTT. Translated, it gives CASSAQPLTGSSGNTIYF. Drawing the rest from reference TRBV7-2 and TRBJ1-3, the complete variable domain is GAGVSQSPSNKVTEKGKDVELRCDPISGHTALYWYRQSLGQGLEFLIYFQGNSAPDKSGLPSDRFSAERTGGSVSTLTIQRTQQEDSAVYLCASSAQPLTGSSGNTIYFGEGSWLTVV.